The TCR beta chain under discussion was sequenced for a study of shared clonotypes between healthy human individuals. The study's findings and limits: Tissues were not sampled, only blood, and their repertoires likely differ.

Of note for this clone: The target antigen is unknown.

Every one of the donors was a Caucasian adult that lived in Nashville, Tennessee. Unsorted material relied on about 90 million PBMCs as the source of genomic DNA. From germline, CDR1 is GTSNPN and CDR2 SVGIG (reference sequence). Trimming took off 2 bases at V and 4 bases at J, with 11 bases between the two ends. This CDR3 spans 13 amino acids. In the study's own analysis: ImmunoSEQ gave junction-only sequences without quality scores, so filtering differed. Some clones are missing from TCRdb's copy, which holds only in-frame ones; the method was immunoSEQ multiplex PCR. D and trimming come from the DNA, and the V and J calls and clone size come from that table. Here the sample spans nearly 500,000 clones, 60% to 85% being singletons.

This sequence joins TRBV30 and TRBJ1-1, with a possible D match to TRBD1 (5 bases). The sequencing input was PBMCs. The sequence came from a woman in her forties in good health. Some clones in this sample may be carry-over from other donors' samples. CDR3: CAWSNTGGTEAFF. The CDR3 nucleotides read TGTGCCTGGAGTAATACGGGGGGCACTGAAGCTTTCTTT.